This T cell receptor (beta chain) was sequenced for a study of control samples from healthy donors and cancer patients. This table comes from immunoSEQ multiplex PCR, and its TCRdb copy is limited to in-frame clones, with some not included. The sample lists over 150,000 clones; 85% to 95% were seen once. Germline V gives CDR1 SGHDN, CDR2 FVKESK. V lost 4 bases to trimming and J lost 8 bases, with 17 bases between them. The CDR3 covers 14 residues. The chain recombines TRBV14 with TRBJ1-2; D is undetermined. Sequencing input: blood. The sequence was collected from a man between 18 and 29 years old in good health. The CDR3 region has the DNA TGTGCCAGCAGCCCTGTGGCCCGGCTGGGGGGCTACACCTTC. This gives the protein CASSPVARLGGYTF.